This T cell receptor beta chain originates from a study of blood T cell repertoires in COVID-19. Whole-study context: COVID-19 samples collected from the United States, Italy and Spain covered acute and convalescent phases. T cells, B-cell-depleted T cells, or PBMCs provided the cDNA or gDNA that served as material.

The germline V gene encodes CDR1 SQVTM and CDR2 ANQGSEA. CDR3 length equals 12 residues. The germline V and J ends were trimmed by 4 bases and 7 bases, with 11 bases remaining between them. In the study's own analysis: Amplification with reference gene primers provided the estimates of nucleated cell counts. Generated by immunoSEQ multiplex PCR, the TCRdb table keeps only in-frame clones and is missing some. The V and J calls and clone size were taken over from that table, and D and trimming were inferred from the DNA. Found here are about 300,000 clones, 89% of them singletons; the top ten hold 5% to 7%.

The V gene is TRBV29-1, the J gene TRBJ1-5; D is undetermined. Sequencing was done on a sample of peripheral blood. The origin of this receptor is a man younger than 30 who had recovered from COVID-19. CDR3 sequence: CSVAGVGQPQHF. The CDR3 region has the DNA TGCAGCGTTGCCGGGGTAGGCCAGCCCCAGCATTTT.